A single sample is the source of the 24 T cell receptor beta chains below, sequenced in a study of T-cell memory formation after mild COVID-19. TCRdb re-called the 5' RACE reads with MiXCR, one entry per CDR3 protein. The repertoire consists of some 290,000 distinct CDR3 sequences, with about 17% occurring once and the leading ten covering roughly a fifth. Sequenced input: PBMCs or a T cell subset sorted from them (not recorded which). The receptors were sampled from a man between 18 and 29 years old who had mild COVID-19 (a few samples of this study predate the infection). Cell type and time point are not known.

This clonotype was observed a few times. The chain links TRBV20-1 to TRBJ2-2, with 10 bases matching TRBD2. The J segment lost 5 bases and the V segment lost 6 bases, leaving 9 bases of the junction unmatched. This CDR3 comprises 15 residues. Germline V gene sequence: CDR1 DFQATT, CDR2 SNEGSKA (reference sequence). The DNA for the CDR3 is TGCAGTGCAAACATAGCGGGGGGACGAACCGGGGAGCTGTTTTTT. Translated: CSANIAGGRTGELFF.

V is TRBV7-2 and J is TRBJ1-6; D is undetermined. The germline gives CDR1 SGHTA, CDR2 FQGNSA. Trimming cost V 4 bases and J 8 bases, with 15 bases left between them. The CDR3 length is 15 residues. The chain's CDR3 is CASSSTRVAYSPLHF. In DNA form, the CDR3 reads TGTGCCAGCAGCTCCACGCGGGTAGCGTATTCACCCCTCCACTTT.

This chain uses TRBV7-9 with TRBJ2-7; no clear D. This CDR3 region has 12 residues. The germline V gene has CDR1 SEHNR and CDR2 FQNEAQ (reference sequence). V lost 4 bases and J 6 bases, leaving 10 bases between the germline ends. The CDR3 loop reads CASSSRPIEQYF. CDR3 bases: TGTGCCAGCAGCTCTCGACCGATCGAGCAGTACTTC.

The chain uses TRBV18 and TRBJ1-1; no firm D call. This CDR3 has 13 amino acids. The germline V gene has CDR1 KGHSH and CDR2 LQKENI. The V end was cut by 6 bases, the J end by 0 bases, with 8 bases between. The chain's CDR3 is CASSAEMNTEAFF. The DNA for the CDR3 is TGTGCCAGCTCGGCAGAGATGAACACTGAAGCTTTCTTT. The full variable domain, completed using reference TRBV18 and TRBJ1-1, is NAGVMQNPRHLVRRRGQEARLRCSPMKGHSHVYWYRQLPEEGLKFMVYLQKENIIDESGMPKERFSAEFPKEGPSILRIQQVVRGDSAAYFCASSAEMNTEAFFGQGTRLTVV.

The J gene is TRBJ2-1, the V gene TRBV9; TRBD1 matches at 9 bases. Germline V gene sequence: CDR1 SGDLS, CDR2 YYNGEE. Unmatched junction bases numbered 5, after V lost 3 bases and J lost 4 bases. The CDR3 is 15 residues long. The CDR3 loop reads CASSEGTGNYNEQFF. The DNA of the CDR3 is TGTGCCAGCAGCGAAGGGACAGGGAATTACAATGAGCAGTTCTTC.

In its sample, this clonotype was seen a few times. Written as DNA, the CDR3 is TGTGCCAGCAGCGTCTCTAGCGGGGGCACAGATACGCAGTATTTT. It codes for CASSVSSGGTDTQYF. The chain employs TRBV9 and TRBJ2-3; 9 bases match TRBD2. CDR3 size: 15 residues. CDR1 and CDR2 from the germline V gene are SGDLS and YYNGEE. The junction had 2 bases not matched to a gene; V was cut back by 2 bases and J by 1 base. Combining the CDR3 with reference TRBV9 and TRBJ2-3 gives the whole variable domain DSGVTQTPKHLITATGQRVTLRCSPRSGDLSVYWYQQSLDQGLQFLIQYYNGEERAKGNILERFSAQQFPDLHSELNLSSLELGDSALYFCASSVSSGGTDTQYFGPGTRLTVL.

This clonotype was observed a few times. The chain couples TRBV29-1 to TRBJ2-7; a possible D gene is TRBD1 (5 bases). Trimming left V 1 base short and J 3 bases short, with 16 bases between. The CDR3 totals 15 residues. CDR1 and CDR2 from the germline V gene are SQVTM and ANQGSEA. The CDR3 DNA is TGCAGCGTTGAAGGATCATACAGGACCAACTACGAGCAGTACTTC. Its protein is CSVEGSYRTNYEQYF.

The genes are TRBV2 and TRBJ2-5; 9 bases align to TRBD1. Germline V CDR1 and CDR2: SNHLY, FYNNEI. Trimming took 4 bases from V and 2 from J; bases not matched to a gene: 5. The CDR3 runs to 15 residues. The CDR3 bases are TGTGCCAGCAGTGGAGACAGGGGGAGACAAGAGACCCAGTACTTC. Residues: CASSGDRGRQETQYF.

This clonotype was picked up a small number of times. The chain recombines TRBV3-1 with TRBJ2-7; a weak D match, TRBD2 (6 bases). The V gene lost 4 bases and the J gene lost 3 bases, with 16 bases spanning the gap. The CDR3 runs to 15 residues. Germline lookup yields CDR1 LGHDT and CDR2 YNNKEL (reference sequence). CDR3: CASSPSLASNYEQYF. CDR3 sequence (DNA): TGTGCCAGCAGCCCCAGCCTAGCGAGCAACTACGAGCAGTACTTC.

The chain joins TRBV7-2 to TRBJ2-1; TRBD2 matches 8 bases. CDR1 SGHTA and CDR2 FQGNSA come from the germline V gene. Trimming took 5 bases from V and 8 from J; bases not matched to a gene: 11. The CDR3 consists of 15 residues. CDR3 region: CASSPYTGLADEQFF. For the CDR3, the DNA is TGTGCCAGCAGCCCCTATACCGGACTAGCCGATGAGCAGTTCTTC.

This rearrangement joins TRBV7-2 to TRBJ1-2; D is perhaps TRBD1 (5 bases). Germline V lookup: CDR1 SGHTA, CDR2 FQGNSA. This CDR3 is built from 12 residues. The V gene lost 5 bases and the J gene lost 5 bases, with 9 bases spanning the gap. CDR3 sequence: CASSAEGYGYTF. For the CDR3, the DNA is TGTGCCAGCAGCGCCGAGGGGTATGGCTACACCTTC.

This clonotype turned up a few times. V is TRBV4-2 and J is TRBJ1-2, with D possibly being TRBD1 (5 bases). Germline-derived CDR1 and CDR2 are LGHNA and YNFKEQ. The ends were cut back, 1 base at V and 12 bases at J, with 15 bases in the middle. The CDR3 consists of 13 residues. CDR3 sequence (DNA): TGTGCCAGCAGCCAAGGAGTTGGCAGGGTTCACACCTTC. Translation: CASSQGVGRVHTF.

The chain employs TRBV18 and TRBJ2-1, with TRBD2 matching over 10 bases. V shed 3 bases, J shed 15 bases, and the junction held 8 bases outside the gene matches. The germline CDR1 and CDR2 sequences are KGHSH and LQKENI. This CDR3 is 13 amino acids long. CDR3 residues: CASSPVPSGGAFF. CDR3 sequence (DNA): TGTGCCAGCTCACCCGTACCTAGCGGGGGTGCGTTCTTC.

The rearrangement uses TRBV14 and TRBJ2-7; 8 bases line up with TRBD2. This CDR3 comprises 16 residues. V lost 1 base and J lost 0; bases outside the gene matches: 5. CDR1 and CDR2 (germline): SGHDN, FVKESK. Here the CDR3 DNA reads TGTGCCAGCAGCCAAGGTGGAGCGGGGGCCTCCTACGAGCAGTACTTC. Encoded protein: CASSQGGAGASYEQYF. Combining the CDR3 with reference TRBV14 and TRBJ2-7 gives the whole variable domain EAGVTQFPSHSVIEKGQTVTLRCDPISGHDNLYWYRRVMGKEIKFLLHFVKESKQDESGMPNNRFLAERTGGTYSTLKVQPAELEDSGVYFCASSQGGAGASYEQYFGPGTRLTVT.

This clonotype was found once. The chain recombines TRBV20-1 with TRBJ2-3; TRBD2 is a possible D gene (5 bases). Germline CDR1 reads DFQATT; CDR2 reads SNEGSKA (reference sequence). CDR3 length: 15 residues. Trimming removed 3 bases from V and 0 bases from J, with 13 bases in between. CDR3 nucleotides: TGCAGTGCTAGGAGGGCCCCCTCTAGCACAGATACGCAGTATTTT. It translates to CSARRAPSSTDTQYF.

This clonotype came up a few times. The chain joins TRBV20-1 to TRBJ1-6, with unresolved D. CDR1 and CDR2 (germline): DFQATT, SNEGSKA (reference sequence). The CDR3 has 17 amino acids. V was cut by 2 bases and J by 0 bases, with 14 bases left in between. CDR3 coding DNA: TGCAGTGCTAGACCCACCCCGAGCGGCTCCTATAATTCACCCCTCCACTTT. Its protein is CSARPTPSGSYNSPLHF.

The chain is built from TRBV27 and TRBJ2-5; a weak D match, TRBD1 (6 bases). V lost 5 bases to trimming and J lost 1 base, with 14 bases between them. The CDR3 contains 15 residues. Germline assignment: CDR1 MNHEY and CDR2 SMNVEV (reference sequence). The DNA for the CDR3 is TGTGCCAGCAGTAGGGGGACCGCGGCCCAAGAGACCCAGTACTTC. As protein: CASSRGTAAQETQYF.

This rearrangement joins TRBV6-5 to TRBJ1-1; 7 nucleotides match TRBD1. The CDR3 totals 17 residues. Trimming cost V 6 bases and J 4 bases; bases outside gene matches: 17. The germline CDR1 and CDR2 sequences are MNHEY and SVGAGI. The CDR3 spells CASRGKTRNRGGTEAFF. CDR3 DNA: TGTGCCAGCAGGGGAAAAACACGAAACAGGGGCGGCACTGAAGCTTTCTTT.

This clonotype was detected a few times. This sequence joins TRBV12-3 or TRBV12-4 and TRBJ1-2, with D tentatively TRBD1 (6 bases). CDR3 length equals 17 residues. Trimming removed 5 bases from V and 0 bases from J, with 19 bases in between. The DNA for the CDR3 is TGTGCCAGCAGTCGAAACCCGGGACAAGAACCTAACTATGGCTACACCTTC. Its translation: CASSRNPGQEPNYGYTF.

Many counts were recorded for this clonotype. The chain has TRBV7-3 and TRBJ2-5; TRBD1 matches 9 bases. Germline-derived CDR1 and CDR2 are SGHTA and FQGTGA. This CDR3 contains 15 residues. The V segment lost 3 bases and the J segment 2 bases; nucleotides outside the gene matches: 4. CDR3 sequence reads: CASSLTGTGQETQYF. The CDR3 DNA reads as TGTGCCAGCAGCTTGACGGGGACAGGGCAAGAGACCCAGTACTTC.

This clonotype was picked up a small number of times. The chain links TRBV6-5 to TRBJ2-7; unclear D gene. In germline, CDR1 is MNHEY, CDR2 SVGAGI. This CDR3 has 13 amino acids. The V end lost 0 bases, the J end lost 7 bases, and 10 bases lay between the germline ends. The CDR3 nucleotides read TGTGCCAGCAGTTACTCTGAGCCCCTGGAGCAGTACTTC. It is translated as CASSYSEPLEQYF.

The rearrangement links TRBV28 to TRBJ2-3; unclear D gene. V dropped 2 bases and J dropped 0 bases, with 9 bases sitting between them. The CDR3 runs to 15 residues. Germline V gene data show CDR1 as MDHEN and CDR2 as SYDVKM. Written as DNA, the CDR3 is TGTGCCAGCAGTTTAAGCGTAGATAGCACAGATACGCAGTATTTT. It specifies CASSLSVDSTDTQYF.

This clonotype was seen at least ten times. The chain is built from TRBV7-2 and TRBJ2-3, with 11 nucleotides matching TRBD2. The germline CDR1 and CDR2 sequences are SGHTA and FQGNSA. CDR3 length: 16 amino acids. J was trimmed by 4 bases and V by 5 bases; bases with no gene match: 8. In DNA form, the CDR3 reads TGTGCCAGCAGCGGAACCGGGACTAGCGGATCAGATACGCAGTATTTT. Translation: CASSGTGTSGSDTQYF. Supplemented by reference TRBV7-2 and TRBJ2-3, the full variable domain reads GAGVSQSPSNKVTEKGKDVELRCDPISGHTALYWYRQSLGQGLEFLIYFQGNSAPDKSGLPSDRFSAERTGGSVSTLTIQRTQQEDSAVYLCASSGTGTSGSDTQYFGPGTRLTVL.

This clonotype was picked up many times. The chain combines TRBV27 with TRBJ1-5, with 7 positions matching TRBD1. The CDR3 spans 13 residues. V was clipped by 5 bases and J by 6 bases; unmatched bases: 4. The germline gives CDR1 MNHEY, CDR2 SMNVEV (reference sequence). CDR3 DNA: TGTGCCAGCAGTCGTACAGGGGCTCAGCCCCAGCATTTT. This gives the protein CASSRTGAQPQHF.